The 31 T cell receptor beta chains reported below all come from one sample, sequenced in a study of vaccination effects on CD4 cells after COVID-19. Once cultured for around 11 days, the cells underwent separation to obtain CD4+ T cells. Participants were given two doses of BNT162b2 or mRNA-1273 vaccine. These receptors lack a known antigen. Assay used: immunoSEQ multiplex PCR; TCRdb lists only in-frame clones, some missing. The data hold about 40,000 clones, with around two thirds observed a single time. Sequenced here: CD4+ T cells from PBMCs cultured without peptide, sampled after COVID-19 vaccination. The receptor source for this set is a human donor who received a COVID-19 vaccine.

The chain employs TRBV18 and TRBJ1-4; D is possibly TRBD1 (5 bases). Trimming took off 4 bases at V and 4 bases at J, with 13 bases between the two ends. Germline CDR1 KGHSH, CDR2 LQKENI. The CDR3 loop spans 15 amino acids. As DNA, the CDR3 is TGTGCCAGCTCACATGGGACCGGGAATAATGAAAAACTGTTTTTT. Translated, it gives CASSHGTGNNEKLFF. Looking up the rest from reference TRBV18 and TRBJ1-4 gives the full variable domain: NAGVMQNPRHLVRRRGQEARLRCSPMKGHSHVYWYRQLPEEGLKFMVYLQKENIIDESGMPKERFSAEFPKEGPSILRIQQVVRGDSAAYFCASSHGTGNNEKLFFGSGTQLSVL.

V usage is TRBV19 and J usage is TRBJ1-5; D uncertain. The length of the CDR3 is 13 residues. V was shortened by 7 bases and J by 9 bases, with 16 bases between the two germline ends. Per germline, CDR1 LNHDA and CDR2 SQIVND (reference sequence). DNA of the CDR3: TGTGCCAGTAACCCAGACCGGGATCGGCCCCAGCATTTT. As protein: CASNPDRDRPQHF. The whole variable domain, remainder taken from reference TRBV19 and TRBJ1-5, is DGGITQSPKYLFRKEGQNVTLSCEQNLNHDAMYWYRQDPGQGLRLIYYSQIVNDFQKGDIAEGYSVSREKKESFPLTVTSAQKNPTAFYLCASNPDRDRPQHFGDGTRLSIL.

This sequence joins TRBV28 and TRBJ2-7, with unresolved D. This CDR3 has 13 amino acids. Germline loops: CDR1 MDHEN, CDR2 SYDVKM. V shed 3 bases and J shed 3 bases, with 9 bases lying between them. Here the CDR3 DNA reads TGTGCCAGCAGTTTCGTCGACGGCTACGAGCAGTACTTC. Translating it yields CASSFVDGYEQYF.

The J gene is TRBJ2-3, the V gene TRBV3-1 (or the pseudogene TRBV3-2); D remains unclear. Germline V gene lookup returns CDR1 LGHDT and CDR2 YNNKEL (reference sequence). This CDR3 contains 15 residues. Trimming removed 2 bases from V and 5 bases from J, with 14 bases in between. CDR3 amino acids: CASSQSPYWGDTQYF. The CDR3 nucleotides are TGTGCCAGCAGCCAAAGCCCTTACTGGGGAGATACGCAGTATTTT.

V and J are TRBV7-8 and TRBJ1-1; D unclear. The CDR3 has 14 amino acids. V dropped 1 base and J dropped 2 bases, with 8 bases sitting between them. The V gene's germline CDR1 is SGHVS and CDR2 FQNEAQ. Here the CDR3 DNA reads TGTGCCAGCAGCTTAGGTCCGGCTAACACTGAAGCTTTCTTT. Amino acids: CASSLGPANTEAFF.

The chain recombines TRBV2 with TRBJ1-2; D possibly corresponds to TRBD1 (6 bases). The length of the CDR3 is 13 residues. Germline-derived CDR1 and CDR2 are SNHLY and FYNNEI. V was clipped by 6 bases and J by 6 bases, with 14 bases between them. The CDR3 nucleotides are TGTGCCAGCAGCGGACAGCTGTTGGATGGCTACACCTTC. This gives the protein CASSGQLLDGYTF.

A single count supports this clone. This chain uses TRBV19 with TRBJ1-2; TRBD1 matches at 9 bases. CDR1 and CDR2 from the germline V gene are LNHDA and SQIVND (reference sequence). The CDR3 covers 15 residues. With 4 bases clipped from V and 4 bases from J, the junction kept 7 bases outside the gene matches. The CDR3 DNA reads as TGTGCCAGTAGTAGACCCGGGACAGGGAGCTATGGCTACACCTTC. It yields the protein CASSRPGTGSYGYTF.

This clone came up a few times. The chain links TRBV2 to TRBJ1-5, with 12 bases matching TRBD1. Germline-derived CDR1 and CDR2 are SNHLY and FYNNEI. The CDR3 is 15 residues long. The J segment lost 4 bases and the V segment lost 8 bases, leaving 6 bases of the junction unmatched. The CDR3 nucleotides are TGTGCCAGCCGGGGACAGGGGGCAGGGAATCAGCCCCAGCATTTT. It encodes CASRGQGAGNQPQHF.

The chain recombines TRBV28 with TRBJ2-1, with 10 bases that match TRBD2. Germline CDR1 MDHEN, CDR2 SYDVKM. J lost 8 bases, V lost 8 bases, and 6 bases had no gene match. The length of the CDR3 is 13 residues. CDR3 sequence: CASEAGGSYEQFF. The CDR3 DNA reads TGTGCCAGCGAAGCGGGAGGGTCCTATGAGCAGTTCTTC.

The chain recombines TRBV3-1 (or the pseudogene TRBV3-2) with TRBJ2-3, with 7 bases that match TRBD2. V gave up 1 base and J gave up 6 bases; unmatched junction bases: 7. Germline V CDR1 and CDR2: LGHDT, YNNKEL (reference sequence). CDR3 length: 15 residues. CDR3 residues: CASSQATTGGDTQYF. The CDR3 DNA reads as TGTGCCAGCAGCCAAGCCACAACGGGAGGCGATACGCAGTATTTT.

The chain recombines TRBV5-1 with TRBJ2-5; possible D gene TRBD2, 7 bases. Looked up from germline, CDR1 is SGHRS and CDR2 is YFSETQ. This CDR3 is 16 amino acids long. Trimming shortened V by 4 bases and J by 4 bases, and 20 bases separated the two germline ends. The CDR3 here is CASSPRGGGAGETQYF. In DNA, the CDR3 is TGCGCCAGCAGCCCCCGAGGTGGGGGGGCAGGAGAGACCCAGTACTTC. Looking up the rest from reference TRBV5-1 and TRBJ2-5 gives the full variable domain: KAGVTQTPRYLIKTRGQQVTLSCSPISGHRSVSWYQQTPGQGLQFLFEYFSETQRNKGNFPGRFSGRQFSNSRSEMNVSTLELGDSALYLCASSPRGGGAGETQYFGPGTRLLVL.

V gene TRBV6-5 combines with J gene TRBJ1-4; no reliable D call. Germline CDR1 is MNHEY and CDR2 is SVGAGI. CDR3 length: 13 amino acids. Deletions cut 2 bases from V and 8 bases from J, with 9 bases between. The CDR3, as DNA: TGTGCCAGCAGTTACGAAGTAAACGAAAAACTGTTTTTT. Translation gives CASSYEVNEKLFF.

This rearrangement joins TRBV6-1 to TRBJ2-1; the match to TRBD2 covers 10 bases. The germline CDR1 and CDR2 sequences are MNHNS and SASEGT. The CDR3 sequence is 16 residues long. The V gene end was trimmed by 2 bases and the J gene end by 9 bases; junction bases not matched to a gene: 10. CDR3 region: CASSETAGGPRREQFF. CDR3 in DNA: TGTGCCAGCAGTGAAACAGCGGGAGGGCCAAGGCGTGAGCAGTTCTTC.

V is TRBV19 and J is TRBJ2-5; 7 nucleotides agree with TRBD2. Trimming removed 3 bases from V and 2 bases from J; junction bases left unmatched: 6. CDR3 length: 15 residues. The germline V gene has CDR1 LNHDA and CDR2 SQIVND (reference sequence). The CDR3 reads CASSIAASGQETQYF. In nucleotides, the CDR3 is TGTGCCAGTAGTATTGCCGCTAGCGGTCAAGAGACCCAGTACTTC.

The V and J genes are TRBV4-1 and TRBJ2-2, with 9 bases fitting TRBD1. This CDR3 region has 16 residues. V shed 4 bases and J 5 bases; nucleotides not matched to a gene: 8. Per germline, CDR1 MGHRA and CDR2 YSYEKL. The CDR3 loop is CASSPAGTGRTGELFF. In nucleotides, the CDR3 is TGCGCCAGCAGCCCAGCCGGGACAGGGCGAACCGGGGAGCTGTTTTTT.

The V call is TRBV7-2, the J call TRBJ2-1; D perhaps matches TRBD2 (5 bases). V lost 5 bases, J lost 3 bases, and 14 bases lay in between. The CDR3 is 15 amino acids. Germline V gives CDR1 SGHTA, CDR2 FQGNSA. The CDR3 DNA is TGTGCCAGCAGCCCCCGGAGGTTAATCTACAATGAGCAGTTCTTC. Encoded protein: CASSPRRLIYNEQFF.

With regard to this clone: Compared with germline, one end of the junction differs, possibly owing to a read error. This rearrangement joins TRBV18 to TRBJ2-1, with 7 bases identical to TRBD2. The CDR3 loop spans 13 amino acids. CDR1 and CDR2 (germline): KGHSH, LQKENI. Here the CDR3 reads CASLPGTNNEQFF. For the CDR3, the DNA is TGTGCCAGCTTACCAGGGACTAACAATGAGCAGTTCTTC.

In its sample, this clone was seen a few times. The CDR3 loop reads CASSQEPQGASGNTIYF. The CDR3 region has the DNA TGCGCCAGCAGCCAAGAACCGCAGGGGGCCTCTGGAAACACCATATATTTT. The chain employs TRBV4-1 and TRBJ1-3; TRBD1 matches at 8 bases. The junction had 4 bases not matched to a gene; V was cut back by 0 bases and J by 0 bases. The germline V gene encodes CDR1 MGHRA and CDR2 YSYEKL. This CDR3 contains 17 residues.

This clone was observed a handful of times. This sequence joins TRBV6-1 and TRBJ1-1, with 8 bases that match TRBD1. There are 16 residues in the CDR3. Germline V gene lookup returns CDR1 MNHNS and CDR2 SASEGT. After removal of 4 bases from V and 0 bases from J, the junction contained 7 bases not matched to a gene. This chain's CDR3 is CASSGWTGRMNTEAFF. The CDR3, as DNA: TGTGCCAGCAGTGGATGGACAGGGCGTATGAACACTGAAGCTTTCTTT.

The J gene is TRBJ1-2, the V gene TRBV18; D is ambiguous. Germline-derived CDR1 and CDR2 are KGHSH and LQKENI. Trimming removed 2 bases from V and 2 bases from J, with 12 bases in between. This CDR3 has 15 residues. As DNA, the CDR3 is TGTGCCAGCTCACCATCCGCGGGAGGGAACTATGGCTACACCTTC. Translated, it gives CASSPSAGGNYGYTF.

This rearrangement joins TRBV7-2 to TRBJ2-2; D possibly corresponds to TRBD1 (5 bases). The CDR3 runs to 15 residues. Trimming removed 3 bases at V and 2 bases at J, with 10 bases between. The V gene's germline CDR1 is SGHTA and CDR2 FQGNSA. The CDR3 spells CASSFRATNTGELFF. CDR3 nucleotide sequence: TGTGCCAGCAGCTTCAGGGCGACCAACACCGGGGAGCTGTTTTTT. The full variable domain, rest sourced from reference TRBV7-2 and TRBJ2-2, is GAGVSQSPSNKVTEKGKDVELRCDPISGHTALYWYRQSLGQGLEFLIYFQGNSAPDKSGLPSDRFSAERTGGSVSTLTIQRTQQEDSAVYLCASSFRATNTGELFFGEGSRLTVL.

The CDR3 loop reads CASKRGGDSYEQYF. The CDR3 DNA sequence: TGTGCCAGCAAACGGGGAGGTGACTCCTACGAGCAGTACTTC. The J gene is TRBJ2-7, the V gene TRBV6-6; D is perhaps TRBD2 (6 bases). The germline CDR1 and CDR2 sequences are MNHNY and SVGAGI (reference sequence). V was shortened by 7 bases and J by 0 bases, with 13 bases between the two germline ends. This CDR3 comprises 14 residues.

This chain uses TRBV18 with TRBJ1-2, with 9 bases matching TRBD1. This CDR3 is 14 amino acids long. Looked up from germline, CDR1 is KGHSH and CDR2 is LQKENI. V lost 3 bases, J lost 8 bases, and 7 bases stayed unmatched. In DNA, the CDR3 is TGTGCCAGCTCACCCGGACAGGGGATTGGGGGCTACACCTTC. Translated, it gives CASSPGQGIGGYTF.

The gene calls are TRBV20-1 and TRBJ2-7, with TRBD2 as a possible D gene (5 bases). Germline V lookup: CDR1 DFQATT, CDR2 SNEGSKA (reference sequence). CDR3 length: 11 residues. The ends were cut back, 5 bases at V and 5 bases at J, with 10 bases in the middle. The CDR3 loop is CSALRGHEQYF. CDR3 DNA: TGCAGTGCTCTACGCGGGCACGAGCAGTACTTC.

This clone was counted only a few times. The rearrangement joins TRBV5-4 to TRBJ2-7, with D hard to call. The V gene lost 4 bases and the J gene lost 7 bases, with 18 bases spanning the gap. CDR3 size: 14 residues. Germline V CDR1 and CDR2: SGHNT, YYREEE (reference sequence). This CDR3 is CASSLEKDRLEQYF. CDR3 coding DNA: TGTGCCAGCAGCCTGGAAAAGGACCGGCTGGAGCAGTACTTC.

This clone has a handful of counts. For the CDR3, the DNA is TGCGCCAGCAGCCAACCGGGACGCGTGGTCAAAAATCAGCCCCAGCATTTT. Protein: CASSQPGRVVKNQPQHF. The genes are TRBV4-1 and TRBJ1-5; D is possibly TRBD1 (5 bases). V lost 2 bases and J 4 bases, leaving 18 bases between the germline ends. Germline V gives CDR1 MGHRA, CDR2 YSYEKL. This CDR3 region has 17 residues.

The chain recombines TRBV12-3 or TRBV12-4 with TRBJ1-1; D not certain. V was pared by 7 bases and J by 3 bases, with 12 bases between. CDR3 size: 13 residues. The CDR3 loop reads CASILRLDTEAFF. The CDR3 region has the DNA TGTGCCAGCATCCTAAGGTTGGACACTGAAGCTTTCTTT.

The chain combines TRBV7-7 with TRBJ2-2; maybe TRBD1 (5 bases). The CDR3 extends over 16 amino acids. Germline lookup yields CDR1 SSHAT and CDR2 FNYEAQ (reference sequence). The V and J ends lost 5 bases and 7 bases respectively, with 20 bases between them. The CDR3 region has the DNA TGTGCCAGCAGCCCGTCGCTTGGTGGGGCCGTCGGGGAGCTGTTTTTT. As protein: CASSPSLGGAVGELFF.

This clone was observed a handful of times. V usage is TRBV5-4 and J usage is TRBJ1-1, with 7 bases fitting TRBD1. Per the germline V gene, CDR1 is SGHNT and CDR2 is YYREEE (reference sequence). This CDR3 comprises 15 residues. The V segment lost 3 bases and the J segment 0 bases; nucleotides outside the gene matches: 5. This CDR3 is CASSSVGQMNTEAFF. The CDR3, as DNA: TGTGCCAGCAGCTCCGTGGGACAGATGAACACTGAAGCTTTCTTT.

A few counts support this clone. DNA for the CDR3: TGTGCCAGCAGTTCGTTTGACAATGAGCAGTTCTTC. Residues: CASSSFDNEQFF. This chain joins TRBV6-6 and TRBJ2-1; the D is unclear. Trimming removed 4 bases from V and 5 bases from J, with 6 bases in between. This CDR3 is built from 12 residues. Germline values: CDR1 MNHNY, CDR2 SVGAGI (reference sequence).

V is TRBV6-5 and J is TRBJ1-1, with D perhaps matching TRBD1 (6 bases). Germline CDR1 MNHEY, CDR2 SVGAGI. V was trimmed by 6 bases and J by 5 bases, leaving 19 bases between them. The CDR3 sequence is 15 residues long. The CDR3 reads CASRALYGGQTEAFF. Written as DNA, the CDR3 is TGTGCCAGCAGGGCTTTATATGGGGGGCAGACTGAAGCTTTCTTT.